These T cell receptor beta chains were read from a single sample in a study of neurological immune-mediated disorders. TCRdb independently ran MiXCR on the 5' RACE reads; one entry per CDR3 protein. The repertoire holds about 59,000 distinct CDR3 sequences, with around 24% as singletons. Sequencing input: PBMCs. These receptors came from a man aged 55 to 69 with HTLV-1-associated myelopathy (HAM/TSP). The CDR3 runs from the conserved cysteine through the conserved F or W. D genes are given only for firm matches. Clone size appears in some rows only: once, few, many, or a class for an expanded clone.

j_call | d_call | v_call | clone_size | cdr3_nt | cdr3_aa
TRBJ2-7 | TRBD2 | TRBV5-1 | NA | TGCGCCAGCAGCTTTGTTGGCGGGAGTTCCTACGAGCAGTACTTC | CASSFVGGSSYEQYF
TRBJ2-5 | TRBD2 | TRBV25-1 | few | TGTGCCAGCAGTGGGGGACTAGCGGGAGTAGGGACCCAGTACTTC | CASSGGLAGVGTQYF
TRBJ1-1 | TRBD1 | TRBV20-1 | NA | TGCAGTGCTAGAGACCGGGACAGGGTAGGAAACACTGAAGCTTTCTTT | CSARDRDRVGNTEAFF
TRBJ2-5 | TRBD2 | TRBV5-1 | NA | TGCGCCAGCAGCTATACCGGGACTAGCGAAGAGACCCAGTACTTC | CASSYTGTSEETQYF
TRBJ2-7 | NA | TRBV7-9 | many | TGTGCCAGCAGCCCCAGGGATTCGTACGAGCACTACTTC | CASSPRDSYEHYF
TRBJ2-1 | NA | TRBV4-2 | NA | TGTGTCAGCAGCCAAGAGGGTGTGGCCTATGAGCAGTTCTTC | CVSSQEGVAYEQFF
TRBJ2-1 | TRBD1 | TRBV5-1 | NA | TGCGCCAGCAGCTCGGGGACAGGGTGGGGCAATGAGCAGTTCTTC | CASSSGTGWGNEQFF
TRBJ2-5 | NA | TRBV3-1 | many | TGTGCCAGCAGCCAAGATTTACAGGCCGGTCCACACCTTCAAGAGACCCAGTACTTC | CASSQDLQAGPHLQETQYF
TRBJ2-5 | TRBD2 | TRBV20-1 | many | TGCAGTGCTAGAGATTCTAGCGGGACGGAGACCCAGTACTTC | CSARDSSGTETQYF
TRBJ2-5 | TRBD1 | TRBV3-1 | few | TGTGCCAGCAGCCAAGTAGGGACAGGGGGCGAGGCCCAGTACTTC | CASSQVGTGGEAQYF
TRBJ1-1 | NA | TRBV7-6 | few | TGTGCCAGCAGCCCACAGGCCATGAACACTGAAGCTTTCTTT | CASSPQAMNTEAFF
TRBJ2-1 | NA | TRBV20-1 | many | TGCAGTGCTAGAGTAGGAGCGGGCCCCAATGAGCAGTTCTTC | CSARVGAGPNEQFF
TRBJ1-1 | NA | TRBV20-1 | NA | TGCAGTGCTCTACGGGGGCCCACTGAAGCTTTCTTT | CSALRGPTEAFF
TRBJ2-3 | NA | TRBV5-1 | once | TGCGCCAGCAGCTGGACAGATAGCACAGATACGCAGTATTTT | CASSWTDSTDTQYF
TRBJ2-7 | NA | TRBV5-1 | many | TGCGCCAGCAGCTTGAGTATTCCGCCCTACGAGCAGTACTTC | CASSLSIPPYEQYF
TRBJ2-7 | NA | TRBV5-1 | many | TGCGCCAGCAGCTCCAGGGGGGGATACGAGCAGTACTTC | CASSSRGGYEQYF
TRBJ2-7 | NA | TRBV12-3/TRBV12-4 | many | TGTGCCAGCAGTTCGAGACGGACAGCACTCAGCGAGCAGTACTTC | CASSSRRTALSEQYF
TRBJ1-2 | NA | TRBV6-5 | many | TGTGCCAGCAGACAGGGAAACTATGGCTACACCTTC | CASRQGNYGYTF